This is a list of T cell receptor beta chains from one sample in a study of neoadjuvant anti-PD-1 for oral cavity cancer. The repertoire was sequenced with immunoSEQ multiplex PCR; TCRdb's copy has only in-frame clones and lacks some. This sample yields tens of thousands of clones, of which approximately 79% are seen a single time; approximately 2.8% belongs to the top ten. The sequencing used PBMCs, collected before nivolumab (anti-PD-1) treatment. These receptors were collected from a person between 40 and 85 years old with oral cavity squamous cell carcinoma. Both conserved end residues are trimmed from each CDR3. Each record gives: V gene, D gene, J gene, CDR3 protein. D genes are given only for firm matches.

>TRBV2|NA|TRBJ1-5
ASSTYRDSNQPQH
>TRBV7-8|NA|TRBJ2-7
ASRANREVDEQY
>TRBV2|NA|TRBJ1-4
ASSGVRGEKLF
>TRBV10-2|NA|TRBJ1-1
ASSEWSDEAF
>TRBV9|NA|TRBJ1-4
ASSDLTGSEKLF
>TRBV19|NA|TRBJ1-2
ASSIDSLYGYT
>TRBV6-1|NA|TRBJ1-1
ASSVSNRGFTEAF
>TRBV7-9|TRBD2|TRBJ2-2
ASSLTGGHTGELF
>TRBV2|NA|TRBJ1-5
ASSVGESGNQPQH
>TRBV28|NA|TRBJ2-1
ASSLIPAPYNEQF
>TRBV7-3|TRBD2|TRBJ2-1
ASSTRLAQYNEQF
>TRBV19|NA|TRBJ1-2
ASSMGGYGYT
>TRBV4-2|NA|TRBJ1-1
ASSQRENTEAF
>TRBV6-4|NA|TRBJ2-7
ASSDSGQIGACEQY
>TRBV6-5|NA|TRBJ1-6
ASREAPNSPLH
>TRBV5-1|NA|TRBJ1-3
ASSGAVPGGGNTIY
>TRBV4-1|TRBD2|TRBJ2-3
ASSQLASGRTDTQY
>TRBV18|NA|TRBJ2-5
ASSPARETQY
>TRBV4-1|NA|TRBJ1-2
ASSQDQGARGYT
>TRBV7-9|NA|TRBJ2-7
ASSLEETFSYEQY
>TRBV11-2|NA|TRBJ1-1
ASSLDVLANTEAF
>TRBV18|TRBD1|TRBJ1-6
ASSRAGLAGGDSPLH
>TRBV6-5|TRBD2|TRBJ2-7
ASRLGRGAPYEQY
>TRBV6-1|NA|TRBJ1-5
ASRVFENQPQH
>TRBV29-1|TRBD1|TRBJ1-2
SAGFQGAPDGYT
>TRBV30|TRBD2|TRBJ2-7
AWSVSGGAGEQY
>TRBV2|NA|TRBJ1-4
ASSGALGLEKLF
>TRBV11-2|NA|TRBJ1-1
ASSLDGNTEAF
>TRBV5-1|NA|TRBJ2-6
ASSSLLGGSGANVLT
>TRBV5-4|TRBD2|TRBJ2-2
ASSPTGGGSNTGELF
>TRBV5-1|NA|TRBJ2-2
ASSLDRVGELF
>TRBV2|NA|TRBJ2-5
ASMAGASETQY
>TRBV7-8|NA|TRBJ1-5
ASSSHRTRGQPQH
>TRBV6-5|TRBD1|TRBJ2-1
ASTGQGNNEQF
>TRBV10-2|TRBD1|TRBJ2-7
ASNPDRATYEQY
>TRBV7-2|TRBD1|TRBJ1-6
ASSLKAGGGSPLH
>TRBV4-1|TRBD1|TRBJ2-3
ASSYRGADTQY
>TRBV27|NA|TRBJ2-7
ASSSRGRAYEQY
>TRBV5-1|NA|TRBJ2-3
ASSLGSADTQY
>TRBV11-3|TRBD2|TRBJ2-1
ASSQRAGGSSYNEQF
>TRBV7-8|NA|TRBJ1-5
ASSWGVDQRQPQH
>TRBV5-1|NA|TRBJ2-6
ASSQASGANVLT
>TRBV5-1|TRBD1|TRBJ1-4
ASSPDRGVSNEKLF